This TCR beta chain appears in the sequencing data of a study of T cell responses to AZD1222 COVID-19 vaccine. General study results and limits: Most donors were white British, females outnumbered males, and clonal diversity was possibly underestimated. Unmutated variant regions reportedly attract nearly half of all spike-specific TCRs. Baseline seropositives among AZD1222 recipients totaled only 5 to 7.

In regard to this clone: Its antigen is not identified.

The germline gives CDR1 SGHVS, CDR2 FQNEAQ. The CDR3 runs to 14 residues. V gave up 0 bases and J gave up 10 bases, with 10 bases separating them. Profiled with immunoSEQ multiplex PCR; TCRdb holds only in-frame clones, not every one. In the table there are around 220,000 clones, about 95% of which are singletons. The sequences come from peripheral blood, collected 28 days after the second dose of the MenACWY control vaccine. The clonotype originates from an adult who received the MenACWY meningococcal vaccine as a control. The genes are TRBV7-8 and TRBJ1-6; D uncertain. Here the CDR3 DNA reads TGTGCCAGCAGCTTAGCTCCGGAAATGTCACCCCTCCACTTT. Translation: CASSLAPEMSPLHF.